The subject of this entry is one T cell receptor (beta chain). Antigen specificity is unknown. This specimen comes from a study of T cell responses to AZD1222 COVID-19 vaccine. Study information: Pooling covered second doses at about 4 or about 12 weeks.

Study-wide results and limits: In the spike-specific TCR repertoire, nearly half reportedly target unmutated variant regions. Of the AZD1222 recipients, only 5 or 6 were seropositive at baseline.

The protocol was immunoSEQ multiplex PCR, while the TCRdb copy is restricted to in-frame clones and leaves out a portion. The table shows around 130,000 clones, with about 90% occurring only once. With 9 bases removed from V and 0 bases from J, the gap between germline ends came to 12 bases. CDR1 MDHEN and CDR2 SYDVKM come from the germline V gene. The CDR3 length is 14 residues. The rearrangement links TRBV28 to TRBJ1-3, with a possible D match to TRBD1 (6 bases). This TCR came from an adult in good health. The sample consisted of peripheral blood, taken on day 0 of AZD1222 vaccination. The CDR3 sequence: CASGTFSSGNTIYF. Written as DNA, the CDR3 is TGTGCCAGTGGGACATTCTCCTCTGGAAACACCATATATTTT.